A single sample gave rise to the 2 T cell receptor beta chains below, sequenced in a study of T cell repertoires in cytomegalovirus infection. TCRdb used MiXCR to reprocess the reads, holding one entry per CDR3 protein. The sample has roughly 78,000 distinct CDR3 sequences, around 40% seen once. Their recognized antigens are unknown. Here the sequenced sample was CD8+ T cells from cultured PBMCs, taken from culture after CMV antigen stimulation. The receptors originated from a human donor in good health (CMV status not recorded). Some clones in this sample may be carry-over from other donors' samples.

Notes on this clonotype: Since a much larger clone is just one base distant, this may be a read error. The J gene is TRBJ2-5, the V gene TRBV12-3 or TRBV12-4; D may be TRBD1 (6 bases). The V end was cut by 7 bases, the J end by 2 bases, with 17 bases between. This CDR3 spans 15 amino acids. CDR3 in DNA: TGTGCCAGCATTCTCGGTTGGGGGCGACAAGAGACCCAGTACTTC. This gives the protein CASILGWGRQETQYF.

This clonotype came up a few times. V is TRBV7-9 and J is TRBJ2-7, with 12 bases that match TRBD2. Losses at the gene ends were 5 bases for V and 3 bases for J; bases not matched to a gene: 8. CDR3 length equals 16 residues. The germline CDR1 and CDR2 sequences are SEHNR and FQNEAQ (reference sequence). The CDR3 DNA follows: TGTGCCAGCAGCGCTGAGACTAGCGGGGGAGTCTACGAGCAGTACTTC. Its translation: CASSAETSGGVYEQYF.